These T cell receptor beta chains were read from a single sample in a study of blood T cell repertoires in COVID-19. This table comes from immunoSEQ multiplex PCR, and its TCRdb copy is limited to in-frame clones, with some not included. The sample has 100,000 to 150,000 clones, roughly 92% seen once. Sequencing was performed on peripheral blood. These receptors were collected from a man aged 45-60 years with COVID-19, enrolled during active disease. Both conserved end residues are part of each CDR3. The order of the fields is V gene, D gene, clone size, J gene, CDR3 DNA, CDR3 protein. The D gene is left open where the match is weak. The size field is filled for only some rows; it gives once, few, many or a size class.

>TRBV3-1/TRBV3-2|NA|NA|TRBJ2-1
TGTGCCAGCAGCCAAGGGTTTACTGACAATGAGCAGTTCTTC
CASSQGFTDNEQFF
>TRBV21-1|NA|NA|TRBJ2-7
TGTGCCAGCAGCCGGCGGGAAGCCTCCTACGAGCAGTACTTC
CASSRREASYEQYF
>TRBV7-2|NA|few|TRBJ1-1
TGTGCCAGCAAACCGGGAGCTTTCTTT
CASKPGAFF
>TRBV28|NA|once|TRBJ1-2
TGTGCCAGCAGTTTAGGGGGGGTCCACGATTTCTATGGCTACACCTTC
CASSLGGVHDFYGYTF
>TRBV19|TRBD2|NA|TRBJ2-1
TGTGCCAGTAGTATGGTGGCTAGCGGGAGGGCCGATGATGAGCAGTTCTTC
CASSMVASGRADDEQFF
>TRBV4-1|NA|NA|TRBJ1-1
TGCGCCAGCAGCCAGACTCCGGGACATACGGTCACTGAAGCTTTCTTT
CASSQTPGHTVTEAFF
>TRBV27|NA|NA|TRBJ1-2
TGTGCCAGCAGTTTAAGTCAGTGGGGCGGCGGCTACACCTTC
CASSLSQWGGGYTF
>TRBV12-3/TRBV12-4|NA|NA|TRBJ1-2
TGTGCCAGCGATTCCGGGAGGGGCTACACCTTC
CASDSGRGYTF
>TRBV9|TRBD2|NA|TRBJ2-3
TGTGCCAGCAGCGGACTAGCGGGAGCGGGAGATACGCAGTATTTT
CASSGLAGAGDTQYF
>TRBV5-4|NA|NA|TRBJ2-3
TGTGCCAGCAGCTTTAGATCTAGCACAGATACGCAGTATTTT
CASSFRSSTDTQYF
>TRBV3-1/TRBV3-2|NA|NA|TRBJ1-1
TGTGCCAGCAGCCAAAATATTTTGAACACTGAAGCTTTCTTT
CASSQNILNTEAFF
>TRBV9|NA|NA|TRBJ2-2
TGTGCCAGCAGCGCCGGACAGTTTTCAAACACCGGGGAGCTGTTTTTT
CASSAGQFSNTGELFF
>TRBV9|NA|NA|TRBJ2-4
TGTGCCAGCAGCGGGGGCGGGACTAAAAACATTCAGTACTTC
CASSGGGTKNIQYF
>TRBV18|NA|few|TRBJ2-2
TGTGCCAGCTCACCCTCGGGACTTACCGGGGAGCTGTTTTTT
CASSPSGLTGELFF
>TRBV5-4|TRBD1|NA|TRBJ2-2
TGTGCCAGCAGCTCGACAGGGTCGAACACCGGGGAGCTGTTTTTT
CASSSTGSNTGELFF
>TRBV7-9|NA|NA|TRBJ2-3
TGTGCCAGCAGCTTAGATCCTAGAGCAGATACGCAGTATTTT
CASSLDPRADTQYF
>TRBV7-2|NA|once|TRBJ2-3
TGTGCCAGCAGCTTAGCGGCAGGAAACCCAGATACGCAGTATTTT
CASSLAAGNPDTQYF
>TRBV6-6|TRBD2|NA|TRBJ2-1
TGTGCCAGCAGTGTAGAACTAGCGGAAAAATACAATGAGCAGTTCTTC
CASSVELAEKYNEQFF
>TRBV7-2|TRBD2|NA|TRBJ2-4
TGTGCCAGCAGCCCGGGGACTAGCGGGATTACTCTAGCCAAAAACATTCAGTACTTC
CASSPGTSGITLAKNIQYF
>TRBV2|TRBD1|NA|TRBJ2-3
TGTGCCAGCAGTCGAACAGGGGTCTCAGATACGCAGTATTTT
CASSRTGVSDTQYF